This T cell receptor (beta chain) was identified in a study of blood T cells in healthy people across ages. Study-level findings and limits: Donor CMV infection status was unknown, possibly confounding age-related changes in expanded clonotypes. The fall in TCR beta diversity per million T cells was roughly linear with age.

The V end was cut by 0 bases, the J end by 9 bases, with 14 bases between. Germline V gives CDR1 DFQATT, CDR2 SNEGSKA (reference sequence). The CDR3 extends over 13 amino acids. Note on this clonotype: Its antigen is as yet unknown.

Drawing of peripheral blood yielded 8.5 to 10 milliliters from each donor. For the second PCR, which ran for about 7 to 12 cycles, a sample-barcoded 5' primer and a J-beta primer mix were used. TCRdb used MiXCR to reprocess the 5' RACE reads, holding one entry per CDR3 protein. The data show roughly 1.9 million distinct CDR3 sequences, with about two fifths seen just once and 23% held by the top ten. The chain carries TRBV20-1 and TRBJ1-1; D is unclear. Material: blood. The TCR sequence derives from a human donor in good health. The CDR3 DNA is TGCAGTGCTAGAGATCTTAGGGAACCAAAAGCTTTCTTT. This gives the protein CSARDLREPKAFF.